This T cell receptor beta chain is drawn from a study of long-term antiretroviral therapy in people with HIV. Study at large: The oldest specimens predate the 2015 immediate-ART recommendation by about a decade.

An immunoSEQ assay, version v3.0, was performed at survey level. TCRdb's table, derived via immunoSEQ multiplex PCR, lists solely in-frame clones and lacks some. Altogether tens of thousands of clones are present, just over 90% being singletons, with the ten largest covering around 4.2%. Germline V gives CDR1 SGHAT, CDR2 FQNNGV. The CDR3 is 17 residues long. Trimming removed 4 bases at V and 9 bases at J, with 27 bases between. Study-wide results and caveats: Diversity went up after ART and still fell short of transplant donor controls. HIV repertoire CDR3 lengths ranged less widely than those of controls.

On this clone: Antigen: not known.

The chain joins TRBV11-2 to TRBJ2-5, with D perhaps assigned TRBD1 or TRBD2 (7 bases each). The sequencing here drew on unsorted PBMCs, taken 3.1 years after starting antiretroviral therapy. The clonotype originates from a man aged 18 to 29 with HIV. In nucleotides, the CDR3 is TGTGCCAGCAGCTCAAGTAGGGCATCCCTTCAGGGGGGGTCCCAGTACTTC. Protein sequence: CASSSSRASLQGGSQYF.